This T cell receptor (beta chain) was sequenced for a study of blood T cell repertoires in COVID-19. Study summary: From the United States, Italy and Spain came samples of acute and convalescent COVID-19. PBMCs, B-cell-depleted T cells, or T cells were the source of the cDNA or gDNA that made up the material.

Germline V gene lookup returns CDR1 SEHNR and CDR2 FQNEAQ (reference sequence). The V and J ends lost 1 base and 4 bases respectively, with 14 bases between them. This CDR3 region has 15 residues. Per the study methods: Estimation of nucleated cell counts relied on the amplification of reference gene primers. The repertoire was sequenced with immunoSEQ multiplex PCR; TCRdb's copy has only in-frame clones and lacks some. V, J and clone size are those of that table, while D and trimming were read from the DNA. The repertoire holds 30,000 to 45,000 clones, with roughly 73% as singletons. The chain couples TRBV7-9 to TRBJ2-7; D may be TRBD2 (7 bases). The receptor's source is a man between 60 and 70 years old with acute or convalescent COVID-19. Sample: peripheral blood. CDR3 DNA sequence: TGTGCCAGCAGCTTAGAAGGGGGGGGCTGGTACGAGCAGTACTTC. This encodes CASSLEGGGWYEQYF.